The present TCR beta chain was sequenced within a study of blood T cell repertoires in COVID-19. Authors' data handling: Researchers report that nucleated cell counts were estimated from reference gene primer amplification. Assay used: immunoSEQ multiplex PCR; TCRdb lists only in-frame clones, some missing. The V and J calls and clone size are taken from that table; D and trimming were inferred from the DNA. The data show hundreds of thousands of clones, with 85% to 90% seen just once and approximately 0.9% held by the top ten. Participant ages covered about 18 to 89 years across 24 US areas. People in the exposed group encountered a COVID-19 case within 2 weeks before entering the study. The germline V gene has CDR1 SGHVS and CDR2 FNYEAQ. The length of the CDR3 is 16 residues. V was cut by 5 bases and J by 6 bases, with 20 bases left in between.

The rearrangement links TRBV7-6 to TRBJ2-1; D is possibly TRBD2 (6 bases). Sample: PBMCs or T cells enriched from blood (not recorded which). The receptor was derived from a man aged 50-60 years who had been exposed to COVID-19. CDR3 protein: CASSPWAGSLPNEQFF. The CDR3 coding sequence is TGTGCCAGCAGCCCCTGGGCCGGGAGTCTTCCCAATGAGCAGTTCTTC. Drawing the rest from reference TRBV7-6 and TRBJ2-1, the complete variable domain is GAGVSQSPRYKVTKRGQDVALRCDPISGHVSLYWYRQALGQGPEFLTYFNYEAQQDKSGLPNDRFSAERPEGSISTLTIQRTEQRDSAMYRCASSPWAGSLPNEQFFGPGTRLTVL.